These 23 T cell receptor beta chains share one sample of origin, sequenced in a study of cytomegalovirus exposure and HLA in healthy donors. Method: immunoSEQ multiplex PCR; TCRdb's copy keeps in-frame clones and lacks some. The profile shows 200,000 or so clones, around 83% of them singletons. Sequencing used PBMCs. The receptor set was obtained from a woman between 25 and 40 years old in good health and CMV-seropositive.

The gene calls are TRBV5-1 and TRBJ2-5; a weak D match, TRBD1 (6 bases). V was pared by 5 bases and J by 4 bases, with 15 bases between. Germline values: CDR1 SGHRS, CDR2 YFSETQ. This CDR3 comprises 14 residues. The CDR3 DNA reads TGCGCCAGCAGGAACAAATCAGGGGTAGAGACCCAGTACTTC. It encodes CASRNKSGVETQYF.

This rearrangement joins TRBV6-1 to TRBJ2-7, with 7 bases aligning to TRBD2. The V segment lost 5 bases and the J segment 3 bases; nucleotides outside the gene matches: 10. Germline V gives CDR1 MNHNS, CDR2 SASEGT. The CDR3 is 15 amino acids. CDR3 in DNA: TGTGCCAGCAGTCGGGGCGGGAGTAACCTCTACGAGCAGTACTTC. It yields the protein CASSRGGSNLYEQYF.

The rearrangement links TRBV9 to TRBJ2-3; 8 bases fit TRBD2. CDR1 and CDR2 (germline): SGDLS, YYNGEE. After removal of 4 bases from V and 1 base from J, the junction contained 14 bases not matched to a gene. The CDR3 length is 18 residues. The CDR3 reads CASSFSGGTSWGTDTQYF. The CDR3 nucleotides are TGTGCCAGCAGCTTCTCCGGGGGGACTAGTTGGGGCACAGATACGCAGTATTTT.

This clone was seen a single time. The chain carries TRBV15 and TRBJ1-5; D unresolved. Germline CDR1 reads LNHNV; CDR2 reads YYDKDF (reference sequence). The CDR3 runs to 13 residues. Trimming took 4 bases from V and 4 from J, leaving 8 bases between them. This CDR3 reads CATSNLNNQPQHF. In DNA form, the CDR3 reads TGTGCCACCAGCAACTTAAATAATCAGCCCCAGCATTTT. Full variable domain (outside the CDR3, taken from reference TRBV15 and TRBJ1-5): DAMVIQNPRYQVTQFGKPVTLSCSQTLNHNVMYWYQQKSSQAPKLLFHYYDKDFNNEADTPDNFQSRRPNTSFCFLDIRSPGLGDTAMYLCATSNLNNQPQHFGDGTRLSIL.

The chain's CDR3 is CASSLQGLAGGLWYF. The DNA of the CDR3 is TGCGCCAGCAGCTTACAGGGACTAGCGGGAGGGTTATGGTATTTT. The chain carries TRBV5-1 and TRBJ2-3; 16 bases fit TRBD2. The CDR3 has 15 amino acids. Looked up from germline, CDR1 is SGHRS and CDR2 is YFSETQ. J lost 14 bases, V lost 2 bases, and 8 bases had no gene match.

The chain is built from TRBV6-1 and TRBJ2-3; 13 bases match TRBD2. V was pared by 3 bases and J by 2 bases, with 8 bases of the junction left unmatched. The CDR3 loop spans 18 amino acids. The V gene's germline CDR1 is MNHNS and CDR2 SASEGT. CDR3 loop: CASSDGTSGTRYTDTQYF. In DNA, the CDR3 is TGTGCCAGCAGTGACGGGACTAGCGGGACCCGGTACACAGATACGCAGTATTTT.

The gene calls are TRBV7-9 and TRBJ1-1, with D maybe TRBD1 (6 bases). CDR1 SEHNR and CDR2 FQNEAQ come from the germline V gene (reference sequence). V was pared by 5 bases and J by 12 bases, with 25 bases between. CDR3 length equals 15 residues. The CDR3 region is CASSQNRHSGAMTFF. CDR3 in DNA: TGTGCCAGCAGCCAAAACCGGCATTCAGGGGCGATGACTTTCTTT.

The rearrangement links TRBV19 to TRBJ1-2; 8 positions match TRBD1. Germline V gene data show CDR1 as LNHDA and CDR2 as SQIVND (reference sequence). The CDR3 has 13 amino acids. The ends lost 5 bases at V and 8 bases at J; junction bases unmatched: 7. The CDR3 here is CASSVDRGSGYTF. CDR3 DNA sequence: TGTGCCAGTAGTGTCGACAGGGGTTCCGGCTACACCTTC.

The V call is TRBV5-4, the J call TRBJ1-1, with no clear D. This CDR3 region has 15 residues. V lost 4 bases and J lost 0, with 13 bases in between. Per germline, CDR1 SGHNT and CDR2 YYREEE (reference sequence). The CDR3 here is CASSLGLPMNTEAFF. DNA of the CDR3: TGTGCCAGCAGCCTTGGACTGCCGATGAACACTGAAGCTTTCTTT.

The CDR3 loop reads CASSVGRAESYGYTF. The CDR3, as DNA: TGTGCCAGCAGCGTAGGCAGGGCCGAAAGCTATGGCTACACCTTC. The rearrangement joins TRBV9 to TRBJ1-2; a weak D match, TRBD1 (5 bases). Germline V gene data show CDR1 as SGDLS and CDR2 as YYNGEE. V lost 0 bases to trimming and J lost 4 bases, with 13 bases between them. The length of the CDR3 is 15 residues.

This clone was counted once. The chain recombines TRBV27 with TRBJ1-2, with 11 bases that match TRBD1. V lost 2 bases, J lost 0 bases, and 2 bases stayed unmatched. The CDR3 runs 16 residues. CDR1 MNHEY and CDR2 SMNVEV come from the germline V gene (reference sequence). The CDR3 DNA follows: TGTGCCAGCAGTTTAAGGGGACAGGGGGCTAACTATGGCTACACCTTC. This translates into CASSLRGQGANYGYTF.

This clone was found once. V and J are TRBV5-1 and TRBJ2-7, with D possibly matching TRBD1 (6 bases). This CDR3 region has 13 residues. CDR1 is SGHRS and CDR2 is YFSETQ in the germline V gene. V was shortened by 4 bases and J by 6 bases, with 14 bases between the two germline ends. CDR3 region: CASSLNTGSEQYF. DNA of the CDR3: TGCGCCAGCAGCCTGAATACAGGGAGCGAGCAGTACTTC.

This chain connects TRBV27 to TRBJ1-5; D is unclear. The CDR3 is made up of 14 amino acids. V lost 5 bases and J 7 bases, leaving 15 bases between the germline ends. From germline, CDR1 is MNHEY and CDR2 SMNVEV (reference sequence). For the CDR3, the DNA is TGTGCCAGCAGTAAGGAGGGTGTCGGACAGCCCCAGCATTTT. Its protein is CASSKEGVGQPQHF.

The chain joins TRBV13 to TRBJ2-7; perhaps TRBD2 as D (5 bases). Trimming stripped 6 bases from V and 0 bases from J, with 15 bases between. Per the germline V gene, CDR1 is PRHDT and CDR2 is FYEKMQ (reference sequence). The CDR3 has 15 amino acids. In DNA form, the CDR3 reads TGTGCCAGCAGTCCCCCCCGGAGGAGCTCCTACGAGCAGTACTTC. Protein sequence: CASSPPRRSSYEQYF.

V and J are TRBV28 and TRBJ2-1; D call uncertain. CDR1 is MDHEN, CDR2 SYDVKM, per germline. Trimming took 5 bases from V and 12 from J, leaving 11 bases between them. The CDR3 is 11 amino acids. As DNA, the CDR3 is TGTGCCAGCAGTACCGACCGGAGGCAGTTCTTC. Its translation is CASSTDRRQFF.

This clone was detected once. The J gene is TRBJ2-7, the V gene TRBV28; D may be TRBD1 (6 bases). The CDR3 consists of 14 residues. Deletions cut 0 bases from V and 1 base from J, with 7 bases between. Germline V gives CDR1 MDHEN, CDR2 SYDVKM. CDR3 protein: CASSLWQGSYEQYF. DNA of the CDR3: TGTGCCAGCAGTTTATGGCAGGGGTCCTACGAGCAGTACTTC.

As to this clone: The same CDR3 arises from other DNA sequences in this sample as well. This sequence joins TRBV7-2 and TRBJ2-7; the D gene is possibly TRBD2 (6 bases). The germline V gene encodes CDR1 SGHTA and CDR2 FQGNSA. CDR3 length: 12 residues. The V end lost 8 bases, the J end lost 2 bases, and 10 bases lay between the germline ends. CDR3 nucleotides: TGTGCCAGCTCCGGAGGGGCCTACGAGCAGTACTTC. Its protein is CASSGGAYEQYF.

This sequence joins TRBV7-9 and TRBJ2-3; TRBD1 matches at 9 bases. Germline V CDR1 and CDR2: SEHNR, FQNEAQ (reference sequence). The CDR3 runs to 16 residues. Trimming removed 5 bases from V and 3 bases from J; junction bases left unmatched: 9. In nucleotides, the CDR3 is TGTGCCAGCAGCATTATACAGGGGGCGTGGACAGATACGCAGTATTTT. This sequence encodes CASSIIQGAWTDTQYF. The full variable domain, completed using reference TRBV7-9 and TRBJ2-3, is DTGVSQNPRHKITKRGQNVTFRCDPISEHNRLYWYRQTLGQGPEFLTYFQNEAQLEKSRLLSDRFSAERPKGSFSTLEIQRTEQGDSAMYLCASSIIQGAWTDTQYFGPGTRLTVL.

The V and J genes are TRBV7-9 and TRBJ2-3; unclear D gene. The CDR3 length is 12 residues. Trimming took off 8 bases at V and 6 bases at J, with 12 bases between the two ends. CDR1 and CDR2 from the germline V gene are SEHNR and FQNEAQ (reference sequence). The CDR3 sequence is CASLDFGDTQYF. As DNA, the CDR3 is TGTGCCAGCCTCGACTTTGGGGATACGCAGTATTTT.

The V call is TRBV10-3, the J call TRBJ2-7; 7 bases are shared with TRBD1. The germline CDR1 and CDR2 sequences are ENHRY and SYGVKD. This CDR3 comprises 14 residues. V lost 10 bases to trimming and J lost 0 bases; unmatched junction nucleotides: 9. The CDR3 sequence is CATSTGQSSYEQYF. CDR3 nucleotides: TGTGCCACCTCGACAGGGCAAAGCTCCTACGAGCAGTACTTC.

This rearrangement joins TRBV7-9 to TRBJ1-1, with no clear D. Trimming left V 5 bases short and J 6 bases short, with 22 bases between. The germline gives CDR1 SEHNR, CDR2 FQNEAQ (reference sequence). The CDR3 sequence is 16 residues long. The CDR3 reads CASSQSLAAGIAEAFF. In DNA form, the CDR3 reads TGTGCCAGCAGCCAATCCCTGGCAGCGGGGATCGCTGAAGCTTTCTTT.

This clone is a singleton in its sample. CDR3 residues: CASSLGRGEYNEQFF. The CDR3 region has the DNA TGTGCCAGCAGCTTAGGGCGGGGTGAATACAATGAGCAGTTCTTC. The rearrangement links TRBV5-4 to TRBJ2-1, with a possible D match to TRBD2 (6 bases). Between the trimmed V and J ends, which lost 2 bases and 4 bases, there was a span of 13 bases. The CDR3 has 15 residues. The germline V gene encodes CDR1 SGHNT and CDR2 YYREEE (reference sequence).

The sample holds a few counts of this clone. This chain connects TRBV10-1 to TRBJ2-2, with D uncertain. CDR1 WNHNN and CDR2 SYGVQD come from the germline V gene (reference sequence). The CDR3 length is 13 residues. The V end lost 5 bases, the J end lost 4 bases, and 8 bases lay between the germline ends. CDR3 loop: CASSRVLTGELFF. CDR3 nucleotide sequence: TGCGCCAGCAGTCGGGTCCTCACCGGGGAGCTGTTTTTT.